The 32 T cell receptor beta chains below come from one sample, sequenced in a study of graft-versus-host responses after intestinal transplantation. Some clones are missing from TCRdb's copy, which holds only in-frame ones; the method was immunoSEQ multiplex PCR. The sample has under 150,000 clones; approximately 95% are singletons. No antigens are known for them. Material: unstimulated CD8+ T cells sorted from spleen or lymph node cells, obtained before intestinal transplant. The receptors originated from a human donor who received an intestinal transplant.

The chain couples TRBV10-3 to TRBJ2-7; 12 bases match TRBD2. This CDR3 has 16 amino acids. The V gene's germline CDR1 is ENHRY and CDR2 SYGVKD. Losses at the gene ends were 4 bases for V and 5 bases for J; bases not matched to a gene: 9. DNA of the CDR3: TGTGCCATCAGTGGGTCTAGCGGGAGGGCCATCCACGAGCAGTACTTC. Protein sequence: CAISGSSGRAIHEQYF.

This clone was found once. The rearrangement uses TRBV9 and TRBJ2-7, with TRBD2 as a possible D gene (5 bases). CDR3 size: 20 residues. Trimming stripped 0 bases from V and 0 bases from J, with 25 bases between. Germline V CDR1 and CDR2: SGDLS, YYNGEE. CDR3 loop: CASSVDSGVRGSVSSYEQYF. The CDR3 nucleotides read TGTGCCAGCAGCGTAGATAGTGGGGTTCGTGGTAGCGTGAGCTCCTACGAGCAGTACTTC.

The chain has TRBV9 and TRBJ2-7; tentatively, D is TRBD2 (5 bases). CDR1 is SGDLS and CDR2 is YYNGEE in the germline V gene. The CDR3 runs 13 residues. Trimming took off 0 bases at V and 6 bases at J, with 10 bases between the two ends. This chain's CDR3 is CASSVGGLGEQYF. The CDR3 coding sequence is TGTGCCAGCAGCGTAGGCGGGCTGGGCGAGCAGTACTTC.

The gene calls are TRBV6-4 and TRBJ1-5; D might be TRBD1 (6 bases). The germline gives CDR1 MRHNA, CDR2 SNTAGT. The V end was cut by 2 bases, the J end by 6 bases, with 17 bases between. This CDR3 contains 16 residues. CDR3 sequence: CASSDLRRIQGQPQHF. The CDR3 region has the DNA TGTGCCAGCAGTGACCTACGAAGAATACAGGGTCAGCCCCAGCATTTT.

V is TRBV6-1 and J is TRBJ2-7, with D hard to call. CDR1 is MNHNS and CDR2 is SASEGT in the germline V gene. The CDR3 covers 16 residues. The V gene lost 3 bases and the J gene lost 0 bases, with 15 bases spanning the gap. CDR3 region: CASSEPGPLFSYEQYF. CDR3 nucleotide sequence: TGTGCCAGCAGTGAGCCCGGGCCATTGTTCTCCTACGAGCAGTACTTC.

The V call is TRBV11-2, the J call TRBJ2-1; 8 bases align to TRBD2. V gave up 3 bases and J gave up 2 bases; unmatched junction bases: 6. This CDR3 spans 16 amino acids. In germline, CDR1 is SGHAT, CDR2 FQNNGV. CDR3 residues: CASSFQAGAPYNEQFF. CDR3 coding DNA: TGTGCCAGCAGCTTTCAAGCGGGAGCCCCCTACAATGAGCAGTTCTTC.

This rearrangement joins TRBV30 to TRBJ2-7; D perhaps matches TRBD1 (5 bases). V lost 0 bases, J lost 4 bases, and 13 bases lay in between. CDR1 is GTSNPN and CDR2 is SVGIG in the germline V gene (reference sequence). The CDR3 spans 14 residues. CDR3: CAWSVSAGSYEQYF. CDR3 nucleotide sequence: TGTGCCTGGAGTGTTTCTGCAGGGTCGTACGAGCAGTACTTC.

The CDR3 sequence is CAISLSEDREKISYNEQFF. CDR3 nucleotide sequence: TGTGCCATCAGCCTCTCCGAGGACAGGGAAAAGATATCCTACAATGAGCAGTTCTTC. The chain employs TRBV10-3 and TRBJ2-1, with 8 bases identical to TRBD1. CDR3 size: 19 residues. CDR1 and CDR2 from the germline V gene are ENHRY and SYGVKD. The ends lost 6 bases at V and 1 base at J; junction bases unmatched: 17.

The chain has TRBV6-5 and TRBJ2-1; D is undetermined. The CDR3 is 14 residues long. From germline, CDR1 is MNHEY and CDR2 SVGAGI. Between the trimmed V and J ends, which lost 0 bases and 5 bases, there was a span of 8 bases. The CDR3 DNA is TGTGCCAGCAGTTACTCGGGCGAGCACAATGAGCAGTTCTTC. Protein: CASSYSGEHNEQFF.

The chain links TRBV5-1 to TRBJ2-5, with D tentatively TRBD1 (6 bases). This CDR3 has 19 amino acids. V dropped 2 bases and J dropped 5 bases, with 28 bases sitting between them. Germline-derived CDR1 and CDR2 are SGHRS and YFSETQ. CDR3 sequence (DNA): TGCGCCAGCAGCTTTCTACCCCCTAGGGGGAGAGGAGTCGGGGAGACCCAGTACTTC. This encodes CASSFLPPRGRGVGETQYF.

The chain recombines TRBV28 with TRBJ2-7; possibly TRBD1 for D (5 bases). CDR3 size: 14 residues. Deletions cut 3 bases from V and 1 base from J, with 10 bases between. Germline loops: CDR1 MDHEN, CDR2 SYDVKM. The CDR3 DNA follows: TGTGCCAGCAGTTTTGTAAGGGGATCCTACGAGCAGTACTTC. Its protein is CASSFVRGSYEQYF. Combining the CDR3 with reference TRBV28 and TRBJ2-7 gives the whole variable domain DVKVTQSSRYLVKRTGEKVFLECVQDMDHENMFWYRQDPGLGLRLIYFSYDVKMKEKGDIPEGYSVSREKKERFSLILESASTNQTSMYLCASSFVRGSYEQYFGPGTRLTVT.

Note on this clone: The same CDR3 also results from other DNA sequences found in this sample. The rearrangement uses TRBV6-5 and TRBJ2-7; weak D call: TRBD2 (5 bases). Trimming shortened V by 2 bases and J by 6 bases, and 8 bases separated the two germline ends. CDR3 length: 12 residues. CDR1 MNHEY and CDR2 SVGAGI come from the germline V gene. Written as DNA, the CDR3 is TGTGCCAGCAGTTACGGCGGAGGCGAGCAGTACTTC. This translates into CASSYGGGEQYF.

Of note for this clone: Sequence at one end of the junction differs from germline and may be a read error. The genes are TRBV30 and TRBJ2-7; 11 positions match TRBD1. Germline V gene data show CDR1 as GTSNPN and CDR2 as SVGIG (reference sequence). The CDR3 is 14 residues long. CDR3 DNA sequence: TGTGCTTGGACAGGGGGCCGAACCACCTACGAGCAGTACTTC. Protein sequence: CAWTGGRTTYEQYF.

This clone occurred once. The chain joins TRBV13 to TRBJ1-2; no definite D call. Looked up from germline, CDR1 is PRHDT and CDR2 is FYEKMQ (reference sequence). The CDR3 has 13 amino acids. V shed 0 bases and J shed 8 bases, with 10 bases lying between them. The CDR3 loop reads CASSLGGGVGYTF. The CDR3 bases are TGTGCCAGCAGCTTAGGTGGTGGGGTCGGCTACACCTTC. The whole variable domain, remainder taken from reference TRBV13 and TRBJ1-2, is AAGVIQSPRHLIKEKRETATLKCYPIPRHDTVYWYQQGPGQDPQFLISFYEKMQSDKGSIPDRFSAQQFSDYHSELNMSSLELGDSALYFCASSLGGGVGYTFGSGTRLTVV.

The rearrangement links TRBV19 to TRBJ1-2, with D hard to call. Germline-derived CDR1 and CDR2 are LNHDA and SQIVND (reference sequence). The CDR3 extends over 12 amino acids. V dropped 5 bases and J dropped 5 bases, with 9 bases sitting between them. The CDR3 DNA reads TGTGCCAGTAGTCCGTCGGCGTATGGCTACACCTTC. This sequence encodes CASSPSAYGYTF.

In this sample, this clone turned up once. J is TRBJ2-1 and V is TRBV15; weak D call: TRBD2 (6 bases). The CDR3 runs to 13 residues. Trimming removed 8 bases at V and 6 bases at J, with 14 bases between. CDR1 and CDR2 from the germline V gene are LNHNV and YYDKDF (reference sequence). The CDR3 spells CATLGRDRNEQFF. For the CDR3, the DNA is TGTGCCACCTTGGGGCGGGACCGCAATGAGCAGTTCTTC.

V usage is TRBV28 and J usage is TRBJ2-7; 9 nucleotides align to TRBD1. Germline V lookup: CDR1 MDHEN, CDR2 SYDVKM. J gave up 4 bases and V 5 bases, and 9 bases lay outside the gene matches. This CDR3 region has 15 residues. CDR3 amino acids: CASSPVGTGSYEQYF. In nucleotides, the CDR3 is TGTGCCAGCAGTCCCGTGGGGACAGGGTCATACGAGCAGTACTTC.

The chain joins TRBV5-8 to TRBJ1-5; possibly TRBD1 for D (6 bases). The CDR3 sequence is 14 residues long. CDR1 and CDR2 from the germline V gene are SGHTS and YDEGEE. V lost 4 bases and J 3 bases, leaving 11 bases between the germline ends. As DNA, the CDR3 is TGTGCCAGCAGCCCAGGACAGATCAATCAGCCCCAGCATTTT. It translates to CASSPGQINQPQHF. The variable domain in full, completed from reference TRBV5-8 and TRBJ1-5, reads EAGVTQSPTHLIKTRGQQATLRCSPISGHTSVYWYQQALGLGLQFLLWYDEGEERNRGNFPPRFSGRQFPNYSSELNVNALELEDSALYLCASSPGQINQPQHFGDGTRLSIL.

The V and J genes are TRBV9 and TRBJ2-3; 7 bases line up with TRBD2. The CDR3 is 15 residues long. Germline V gene data show CDR1 as SGDLS and CDR2 as YYNGEE. The V gene end was trimmed by 0 bases and the J gene end by 3 bases; junction bases not matched to a gene: 4. The CDR3, as DNA: TGTGCCAGCAGCGTAGAGGGCGGGAGAACAGATACGCAGTATTTT. Translation gives CASSVEGGRTDTQYF.

The CDR3 DNA is TGTGCCAGCAGTTTATTGGGGGATCGCTCCTACGAGCAGTACTTC. It yields the protein CASSLLGDRSYEQYF. This chain uses TRBV28 with TRBJ2-7; D tentatively reads TRBD1 or TRBD2 (5 bases each). V lost 1 base to trimming and J lost 0 bases, with 10 bases between them. The CDR3 consists of 15 residues. Germline loops: CDR1 MDHEN, CDR2 SYDVKM.

The chain links TRBV9 to TRBJ1-6; weak D call: TRBD1 (5 bases). CDR1 SGDLS and CDR2 YYNGEE come from the germline V gene. V was cut by 0 bases and J by 10 bases, with 11 bases left in between. This CDR3 is built from 14 residues. The CDR3, as DNA: TGTGCCAGCAGCGTAGCAGGGTCCGGCTCACCCCTCCACTTT. Translation: CASSVAGSGSPLHF. Full variable domain (remainder filled in from reference TRBV9 and TRBJ1-6): DSGVTQTPKHLITATGQRVTLRCSPRSGDLSVYWYQQSLDQGLQFLIQYYNGEERAKGNILERFSAQQFPDLHSELNLSSLELGDSALYFCASSVAGSGSPLHFGNGTRLTVT.

The genes are TRBV5-4 and TRBJ1-1, with TRBD1 matching over 8 bases. Germline V gene sequence: CDR1 SGHNT, CDR2 YYREEE (reference sequence). The CDR3 has 13 amino acids. V lost 1 base, J lost 6 bases, and 2 bases stayed unmatched. Here the CDR3 reads CASSLQGAPEAFF. The CDR3 DNA reads as TGTGCCAGCAGCTTGCAGGGGGCACCTGAAGCTTTCTTT.

The gene calls are TRBV10-2 and TRBJ1-1; no clear D. The CDR3 extends over 12 amino acids. The germline CDR1 and CDR2 sequences are WSHSY and SAAADI. The germline V and J ends were trimmed by 0 bases and 6 bases, with 5 bases remaining between them. The CDR3 loop reads CASSESIPEAFF. CDR3 nucleotides: TGCGCCAGCAGTGAGTCGATCCCTGAAGCTTTCTTT.

The chain employs TRBV5-4 and TRBJ2-5; TRBD2 matches 7 bases. The V segment lost 3 bases and the J segment 5 bases; nucleotides outside the gene matches: 10. Germline V gene lookup returns CDR1 SGHNT and CDR2 YYREEE (reference sequence). The CDR3 covers 15 residues. In DNA form, the CDR3 reads TGTGCCAGCAGCTCCCCGGCGGGAGTTGATGAGACCCAGTACTTC. Protein sequence: CASSSPAGVDETQYF.

The V gene is TRBV10-3, the J gene TRBJ1-2, with 8 bases identical to TRBD1. V dropped 6 bases and J dropped 2; count of bases not matched to a gene: 5. Germline CDR1 ENHRY, CDR2 SYGVKD. The CDR3 totals 14 residues. The CDR3 sequence: CAIRPTGANYGYTF. Here the CDR3 DNA reads TGTGCCATCAGGCCGACAGGGGCGAACTATGGCTACACCTTC.

On this clone: Its ends do not fully match the called genes, so a read error is possible. The sample holds other DNA sequences that translate to the same CDR3. V is TRBV30 and J is TRBJ2-5, with 8 bases fitting TRBD2. This CDR3 is 17 amino acids long. Germline V gene sequence: CDR1 GTSNPN, CDR2 SVGIG (reference sequence). Here the CDR3 DNA reads TGCGCCTGGAGTGGACTGGCAGTAGCGGGACCCTGGGTGACCCAGTACTTC. This codes for CAWSGLAVAGPWVTQYF.

V is TRBV4-2 and J is TRBJ2-2, with a weak D call TRBD1 (5 bases). V dropped 0 bases and J dropped 9 bases, with 11 bases sitting between them. The CDR3 spans 14 residues. Germline V gene lookup returns CDR1 LGHNA and CDR2 YNFKEQ. The CDR3 is CASSQEGASRELFF. Here the CDR3 DNA reads TGTGCCAGCAGCCAAGAAGGGGCTTCAAGGGAGCTGTTTTTT.

The V gene is TRBV6-6, the J gene TRBJ2-3, with 9 nucleotides matching TRBD2. The V gene's germline CDR1 is MNHNY and CDR2 SVGAGI (reference sequence). CDR3 length: 15 residues. With V trimmed by 6 bases and J by 1 base, 5 bases remained unmatched. The CDR3 reads CASSRWTSGTDTQYF. The CDR3 region has the DNA TGTGCCAGCAGCCGCTGGACTAGCGGCACAGATACGCAGTATTTT.

The chain is built from TRBV5-1 and TRBJ2-2; TRBD2 is a possible D gene (6 bases). V was clipped by 4 bases and J by 1 base, with 17 bases between them. The CDR3 has 17 residues. Germline V CDR1 and CDR2: SGHRS, YFSETQ. In DNA form, the CDR3 reads TGCGCCAGCAGCCATGGCGGGGCTTCCGTGAACACCGGGGAGCTGTTTTTT. Translation: CASSHGGASVNTGELFF.

CDR3 bases: TGTGCCAGCAGTTTATCACACAGGAGCTCTGGAAACACCATATATTTT. It yields the protein CASSLSHRSSGNTIYF. The rearrangement links TRBV28 to TRBJ1-3; D possibly corresponds to TRBD1 (5 bases). V was cut by 1 base and J by 0 bases, with 10 bases left in between. The CDR3 runs 16 residues. Germline values: CDR1 MDHEN, CDR2 SYDVKM.

The CDR3 spells CASSQEGESGYEQYF. DNA for the CDR3: TGCGCCAGCAGCCAAGAGGGGGAATCGGGATACGAGCAGTACTTC. The chain recombines TRBV4-1 with TRBJ2-7; D possibly uses TRBD1 or TRBD2 (5 bases each). V was trimmed by 0 bases and J by 4 bases, leaving 13 bases between them. The CDR3 has 15 amino acids. CDR1 is MGHRA and CDR2 is YSYEKL in the germline V gene.

The chain couples TRBV7-2 to TRBJ2-5; D is unclear. The better agreement between TRBJ2-7 and the DNA end casts doubt on the J call. The CDR3 is made up of 15 amino acids. The germline V gene has CDR1 SGHTA and CDR2 FQGNSA. CDR3 bases: TGTGCCAGCAGCTTATCTCCTCTGACCTCCTACGAGCAGTACTTC. Amino acids: CASSLSPLTSYEQYF.